This TCR beta chain was retrieved from a study of T cell responses to AZD1222 COVID-19 vaccine. CDR3 size: 12 residues. V gave up 6 bases and J gave up 14 bases, with 16 bases separating them. CDR1 and CDR2 (germline): SNHLY, FYNNEI. Sequencing was performed with immunoSEQ multiplex PCR; in TCRdb, only in-frame clones are kept and a portion is missing. The data contain more than 150,000 clones, roughly nine tenths of them singletons. This clone has a handful of counts. Its antigen is still unknown. Study-wide points: The sample set comprised mostly white British donors with more females, and clonal diversity was possibly underestimated. Samples come after the peak T cell response, not at day 14.

The sequence derives from an adult who had recovered from COVID-19. Sequences were derived from peripheral blood, sampled after recovery from COVID-19. This chain uses TRBV2 with TRBJ1-4, with TRBD1 as a possible D gene (5 bases). CDR3 loop: CASSVDAGGLFF. CDR3 bases: TGTGCCAGCAGCGTGGACGCTGGGGGGCTGTTTTTT.